The 25 T cell receptor beta chains listed next were all sequenced from one sample in a study of blood T cells in healthy people across ages. For the second PCR, which ran for roughly 7 to 11 cycles, a sample-barcoded 5' primer and a J-beta primer mix were used. TCRdb ran MiXCR on the 5' RACE reads and lists one entry per CDR3 protein. The profile shows about 570,000 distinct CDR3 sequences, about 25% of them singletons. Sequenced: blood. The receptors come from a woman in her 70s in good health.

As to this clonotype: The junction differs from germline at one of its ends, possibly a read error. The genes are TRBV7-8 and TRBJ2-1, with 7 bases that match TRBD2. The DNA matches TRBJ2-5 better at its end, which makes the J call doubtful. CDR3 length equals 15 residues. Germline V gene data show CDR1 as SGHVS and CDR2 as FQNEAQ. The CDR3 DNA follows: TGTGTCAGCAGCTGGGCCGGGACTACTGGCGAGACCCAGTACTTC. Protein: CVSSWAGTTGETQYF.

This clonotype came up a few times. This chain uses TRBV6-6 with TRBJ2-5, with a weak D call TRBD1 (6 bases). CDR3 length: 14 amino acids. V shed 2 bases and J shed 5 bases, with 12 bases lying between them. From germline, CDR1 is MNHNY and CDR2 SVGAGI (reference sequence). The CDR3 region is CASSYNGGLETQYF. CDR3 nucleotide sequence: TGTGCCAGCAGTTACAATGGGGGCCTGGAGACCCAGTACTTC.

The chain combines TRBV6-4 with TRBJ2-1, with 10 bases matching TRBD2. Germline CDR1 is MRHNA and CDR2 is SNTAGT. This CDR3 is built from 15 residues. The V segment lost 6 bases and the J segment 10 bases; nucleotides outside the gene matches: 12. This CDR3 reads CASRRSVSGGSEQFF. The CDR3 DNA is TGTGCCAGCAGGCGGTCGGTTAGCGGGGGGTCCGAGCAGTTCTTC.

This chain connects TRBV3-1 to TRBJ2-5; 10 bases are a match to TRBD2. Matching the DNA end better, TRBJ2-1 makes the J call doubtful. The CDR3 contains 17 residues. Germline CDR1 and CDR2: LGHDT and YNNKEL (reference sequence). The CDR3 DNA reads TGTGCCAGCAGCCAAGTTCCCAGCGGGGGGGCAAACAATGAGCAGTTCTTC. As protein: CASSQVPSGGANNEQFF.

The CDR3 DNA reads as TGCAGTGCTAAACCTATGACTAGCGGGGGGAATACGCAGTATTTT. It yields the protein CSAKPMTSGGNTQYF. The chain has TRBV20-1 and TRBJ2-3; 13 bases match TRBD2. Trimming removed 4 bases from V and 7 bases from J; junction bases left unmatched: 8. This CDR3 region has 15 residues. Per germline, CDR1 DFQATT and CDR2 SNEGSKA (reference sequence).

This rearrangement joins TRBV20-1 to TRBJ2-3; 11 positions match TRBD2. Germline V CDR1 and CDR2: DFQATT, SNEGSKA (reference sequence). The CDR3 has 15 amino acids. The ends lost 4 bases at V and 2 bases at J; junction bases unmatched: 5. CDR3 protein: CSAMTSGVITDTQYF. As DNA, the CDR3 is TGCAGTGCTATGACTAGCGGGGTCATCACAGATACGCAGTATTTT.

This clonotype came up a few times. The CDR3 region is CSARAQAGDQETQYF. The CDR3 region has the DNA TGCAGTGCTAGAGCTCAGGCCGGGGACCAAGAGACCCAGTACTTC. This chain uses TRBV20-1 with TRBJ2-5; tentative D call: TRBD2 (5 bases). Germline V gives CDR1 DFQATT, CDR2 SNEGSKA (reference sequence). V dropped 1 base and J dropped 0 bases, with 12 bases sitting between them. The CDR3 contains 15 residues.

The chain uses TRBV6-2 or TRBV6-3 and TRBJ2-1, with 11 bases identical to TRBD2. The CDR3 totals 16 residues. The V and J ends lost 4 bases and 1 base, in that order; junction bases with no gene match: 3. Germline CDR1 is MNHEY and CDR2 is SVGEGT. This chain's CDR3 is CASSSGTSGSYNEQFF. CDR3 in DNA: TGTGCCAGCAGTTCGGGGACTAGCGGTTCCTACAATGAGCAGTTCTTC.

This clonotype was recorded a few times. The V and J genes are TRBV20-1 and TRBJ2-5; D uncertain. Germline CDR1 reads DFQATT; CDR2 reads SNEGSKA (reference sequence). The CDR3 spans 13 residues. The V gene lost 0 bases and the J gene lost 2 bases, with 7 bases spanning the gap. The CDR3 spells CSARDYGQETQYF. CDR3 nucleotides: TGCAGTGCTAGAGATTATGGGCAAGAGACCCAGTACTTC.

The V and J genes are TRBV7-2 and TRBJ2-3, with D perhaps matching TRBD2 (7 bases). The germline CDR1 and CDR2 sequences are SGHTA and FQGNSA. Trimming shortened V by 2 bases and J by 2 bases, and 20 bases separated the two germline ends. The CDR3 is 18 amino acids. CDR3 protein: CASSLRVSSGGHTDTQYF. CDR3 sequence (DNA): TGTGCCAGCAGCTTACGAGTTTCGTCGGGGGGACACACAGATACGCAGTATTTT. Based on the CDR3 plus reference TRBV7-2 and TRBJ2-3, the full variable domain is GAGVSQSPSNKVTEKGKDVELRCDPISGHTALYWYRQSLGQGLEFLIYFQGNSAPDKSGLPSDRFSAERTGGSVSTLTIQRTQQEDSAVYLCASSLRVSSGGHTDTQYFGPGTRLTVL.

This chain joins TRBV29-1 and TRBJ2-5, with D perhaps given as TRBD1 or TRBD2 (6 bases each). Deletions cut 8 bases from V and 6 bases from J, with 19 bases between. From germline, CDR1 is SQVTM and CDR2 ANQGSEA. The CDR3 sequence is 13 residues long. CDR3 in amino acids: CSIRPGAGKTQYF. The CDR3 nucleotides are TGCAGCATTAGGCCAGGGGCGGGGAAGACCCAGTACTTC. Drawing the rest from reference TRBV29-1 and TRBJ2-5, the complete variable domain is SAVISQKPSRDICQRGTSLTIQCQVDSQVTMMFWYRQQPGQSLTLIATANQGSEATYESGFVIDKFPISRPNLTFSTLTVSNMSPEDSSIYLCSIRPGAGKTQYFGPGTRLLVL.

Ten or more counts support this clonotype. The gene calls are TRBV4-3 and TRBJ2-5; D possibly corresponds to TRBD2 (6 bases). With the DNA end fitting TRBJ2-7 better, the J assignment may be wrong. The CDR3 runs to 15 residues. Germline V gives CDR1 LGHNA, CDR2 YSLEER. In nucleotides, the CDR3 is TGCGCCAGCAGCCAAGATGTCCAGCGGGTCTACGAGCAGTACTTC. Translating gives CASSQDVQRVYEQYF.

This clonotype was recorded a few times. The rearrangement joins TRBV18 to TRBJ2-1, with 7 bases aligning to TRBD1. Germline lookup yields CDR1 KGHSH and CDR2 LQKENI. This CDR3 is built from 16 residues. J lost 4 bases, V lost 6 bases, and 12 bases had no gene match. The CDR3 DNA follows: TGTGCCAGCTCTTCCCCCTCCGGGACAGCTTACAATGAGCAGTTCTTC. Translated, it gives CASSSPSGTAYNEQFF.

This rearrangement joins TRBV7-2 to TRBJ2-5; 11 bases fit TRBD2. This CDR3 is built from 18 residues. Trimming at V came to 5 bases and at J to 4 bases, leaving 15 bases not matched to a gene. Germline CDR1 SGHTA, CDR2 FQGNSA. Written as DNA, the CDR3 is TGTGCCAGCAGCCTCGGGACTAGCGGCATATTTAGAGGAGAGACCCAGTACTTC. Translating gives CASSLGTSGIFRGETQYF.

The chain recombines TRBV6-2 or TRBV6-3 with TRBJ1-5; D is unresolved. The CDR3 extends over 14 amino acids. The germline V and J ends were trimmed by 1 base and 3 bases, with 7 bases remaining between them. The V gene's germline CDR1 is MNHEY and CDR2 SVGEGT. CDR3 in DNA: TGTGCCAGCAGTTACTACTGGGACAATCAGCCCCAGCATTTT. Translating gives CASSYYWDNQPQHF.

The chain employs TRBV4-1 and TRBJ1-5, with 10 bases that match TRBD1. This CDR3 comprises 15 residues. After removal of 5 bases from V and 6 bases from J, the junction contained 7 bases not matched to a gene. Germline CDR1 MGHRA, CDR2 YSYEKL. The CDR3 is CASSRTGTGVQPQHF. As DNA, the CDR3 is TGCGCCAGCAGCAGGACCGGGACAGGGGTTCAGCCCCAGCATTTT.

This chain connects TRBV12-3 or TRBV12-4 to TRBJ2-7; 11 nucleotides match TRBD2. The CDR3 consists of 14 residues. V trimming: 5 bases; J trimming: 2 bases; junction bases outside the gene matches: 2. The CDR3 loop reads CASSRLAGTYEQYF. The CDR3 DNA is TGTGCCAGCAGTAGACTAGCGGGAACCTACGAGCAGTACTTC.

This clonotype was detected a few times. V gene TRBV5-1 combines with J gene TRBJ2-1; D unclear. Trimming took off 1 base at V and 7 bases at J, with 15 bases between the two ends. Looked up from germline, CDR1 is SGHRS and CDR2 is YFSETQ. The length of the CDR3 is 15 residues. The CDR3 region has the DNA TGCGCCAGCAGCTTGAATGGCCAGCCGGAAAATGAGCAGTTCTTC. Translation: CASSLNGQPENEQFF.

The chain is built from TRBV4-2 and TRBJ1-2; no firm D call. Trimming pared 2 bases from V and 0 bases from J, leaving 16 bases between. Germline lookup yields CDR1 LGHNA and CDR2 YNFKEQ. CDR3 size: 17 residues. The CDR3 coding sequence is TGTGCCAGCAGCCAACCATTGGCTGGCGAGACTAACTATGGCTACACCTTC. Its protein product is CASSQPLAGETNYGYTF.

This rearrangement joins TRBV10-3 to TRBJ2-1, with 7 bases matching TRBD2. Losses at the gene ends were 0 bases for V and 3 bases for J; bases not matched to a gene: 8. The CDR3 runs 17 residues. CDR1 and CDR2 (germline): ENHRY, SYGVKD. CDR3 loop: CAISESKGGDRYNEQFF. The CDR3 nucleotides read TGTGCCATCAGTGAGTCGAAGGGAGGGGATCGCTACAATGAGCAGTTCTTC.

The rearrangement links TRBV7-3 to TRBJ2-5; D is possibly TRBD1 (6 bases). Deletions cut 1 base from V and 9 bases from J, with 18 bases between. CDR1 and CDR2 from the germline V gene are SGHTA and FQGTGA. The CDR3 has 15 amino acids. CDR3 DNA sequence: TGTGCCAGCAGCTTAAACCCGACAGGATCGAGATCCCAGTACTTC. It specifies CASSLNPTGSRSQYF.

V gene TRBV18 combines with J gene TRBJ2-1; D is ambiguous. The end of the DNA fits TRBJ2-5 better, so the J call may be wrong. Germline values: CDR1 KGHSH, CDR2 LQKENI. The CDR3 has 13 residues. The CDR3 nucleotides read TGTGCCAGCTCACCAGGGATGAGAGAGACCCAGTACTTC. Amino acid sequence: CASSPGMRETQYF.

The chain links TRBV4-2 to TRBJ2-5; 9 bases are a match to TRBD2. Per the germline V gene, CDR1 is LGHNA and CDR2 is YNFKEQ. V lost 0 bases, J lost 3 bases, and 8 bases stayed unmatched. The CDR3 length is 17 residues. CDR3 loop: CASSQDFGGGAKETQYF. In DNA form, the CDR3 reads TGTGCCAGCAGCCAAGATTTTGGCGGGGGGGCAAAAGAGACCCAGTACTTC.

This clonotype was observed many times. The chain joins TRBV5-1 to TRBJ2-1; D ambiguous. V was shortened by 0 bases and J by 3 bases, with 1 base between the two germline ends. This CDR3 is built from 12 residues. Germline loops: CDR1 SGHRS, CDR2 YFSETQ. The CDR3 DNA follows: TGCGCCAGCAGCTTGGTCTACAATGAGCAGTTCTTC. Translated: CASSLVYNEQFF.

V and J are TRBV5-1 and TRBJ2-4; D gene ambiguous. Germline CDR1 is SGHRS and CDR2 is YFSETQ. V was cut by 5 bases and J by 5 bases, with 17 bases left in between. The CDR3 totals 15 residues. The CDR3 here is CASSPSPTTQNIQYF. The CDR3 DNA sequence: TGCGCCAGCAGTCCGAGCCCGACCACCCAAAACATTCAGTACTTC.